What follows are 28 T cell receptor beta chains derived from one specimen sequenced in a study of blood T cell repertoires in COVID-19. Repertoires were generated with immunoSEQ multiplex PCR, while TCRdb's copy carries only in-frame clones and drops some. This sample has around 450,000 clones; roughly 89% occur once, and the top ten carry 4% to 5.5%. Sequenced input: peripheral blood. These receptors all come from a woman between 25 and 40 years old with acute or convalescent COVID-19.

There are a few counts of this clone. This sequence joins TRBV9 and TRBJ1-1; 11 bases agree with TRBD1. V shed 4 bases, J shed 2 bases, and the junction held 4 bases outside the gene matches. This CDR3 region has 15 residues. In germline, CDR1 is SGDLS, CDR2 YYNGEE. The CDR3 DNA sequence: TGTGCCAGCAGCTCAGGACAGGGGGCAAACACTGAAGCTTTCTTT. This translates into CASSSGQGANTEAFF. Looking up the rest from reference TRBV9 and TRBJ1-1 gives the full variable domain: DSGVTQTPKHLITATGQRVTLRCSPRSGDLSVYWYQQSLDQGLQFLIQYYNGEERAKGNILERFSAQQFPDLHSELNLSSLELGDSALYFCASSSGQGANTEAFFGQGTRLTVV.

V gene TRBV14 combines with J gene TRBJ1-6; D is unclear. Germline V gene lookup returns CDR1 SGHDN and CDR2 FVKESK. This CDR3 comprises 13 residues. Between the trimmed V and J ends, which lost 5 bases and 7 bases, there was a span of 9 bases. CDR3: CASSGDGNSPLHF. In nucleotides, the CDR3 is TGTGCCAGCAGCGGAGATGGGAATTCACCCCTCCACTTT.

The rearrangement joins TRBV27 to TRBJ2-1; D perhaps matches TRBD1 (6 bases). CDR1 is MNHEY and CDR2 is SMNVEV in the germline V gene (reference sequence). CDR3 length: 18 amino acids. V was cut by 5 bases and J by 5 bases, with 25 bases left in between. The CDR3 here is CASSTRPAGTSTNNEQFF. In nucleotides, the CDR3 is TGTGCCAGCAGTACCCGCCCTGCCGGGACATCTACCAACAATGAGCAGTTCTTC.

This clone was counted a single time. The chain combines TRBV6-5 with TRBJ1-1; D is undetermined. The length of the CDR3 is 13 residues. Germline-derived CDR1 and CDR2 are MNHEY and SVGAGI. The V end lost 6 bases, the J end lost 3 bases, and 11 bases lay between the germline ends. The CDR3 region is CASRQTRDTEAFF. As DNA, the CDR3 is TGTGCCAGCAGACAAACTAGGGACACTGAAGCTTTCTTT.

The chain combines TRBV24-1 with TRBJ2-5; 7 bases align to TRBD1. Trimming cost V 4 bases and J 5 bases; bases outside gene matches: 3. Germline CDR1 is KGHDR and CDR2 is SFDVKD. This CDR3 has 13 residues. CDR3 in DNA: TGTGCCACCAGTGAGACAGGGCCCGAGACCCAGTACTTC. Protein sequence: CATSETGPETQYF.

The genes are TRBV5-5 and TRBJ2-7, with TRBD2 matching 8 bases. The V segment lost 4 bases and the J segment 2 bases; nucleotides outside the gene matches: 8. Germline V gene lookup returns CDR1 SGHKS and CDR2 YYEKEE (reference sequence). The CDR3 contains 15 residues. The CDR3 spells CASSPGGLAPYEQYF. CDR3 bases: TGTGCCAGCAGCCCGGGGGGGTTGGCTCCCTACGAGCAGTACTTC.

V is TRBV2 and J is TRBJ2-1; TRBD2 might be the D (5 bases). The CDR3 is 14 amino acids. CDR1 and CDR2 (germline): SNHLY, FYNNEI. Trimming took 6 bases from V and 1 from J, leaving 10 bases between them. CDR3: CASSAGRSYNEQFF. The CDR3 DNA follows: TGTGCCAGCAGCGCGGGCCGGTCCTACAATGAGCAGTTCTTC.

The V gene is TRBV7-3, the J gene TRBJ2-1; D is unresolved. The germline gives CDR1 SGHTA, CDR2 FQGTGA. The CDR3 sequence is 13 residues long. V was cut by 4 bases and J by 10 bases, with 14 bases left in between. In DNA form, the CDR3 reads TGTGCCAGCAGCTCCGCAGGAAATTCAGAGCAGTTCTTC. It encodes CASSSAGNSEQFF.

The V and J genes are TRBV19 and TRBJ2-3; 7 nucleotides line up with TRBD2. The germline V gene encodes CDR1 LNHDA and CDR2 SQIVND (reference sequence). The CDR3 covers 16 residues. The ends lost 3 bases at V and 2 bases at J; junction bases unmatched: 8. CDR3: CASSIGDYQDTDTQYF. CDR3 DNA sequence: TGTGCCAGTAGTATCGGGGACTACCAAGACACAGATACGCAGTATTTT.

This clone was detected once. The V call is TRBV11-1, the J call TRBJ1-1, with TRBD1 matching over 9 bases. The CDR3 consists of 14 residues. Germline V gene data show CDR1 as SGHAT and CDR2 as FQDESV (reference sequence). V was clipped by 1 base and J by 7 bases; unmatched bases: 4. CDR3 bases: TGTGCCAGCAGCTTAGACAGGGGGCGCGGTGAAGCTTTCTTT. It encodes CASSLDRGRGEAFF. The full variable domain, with the rest looked up from reference TRBV11-1 and TRBJ1-1, is EAEVAQSPRYKITEKSQAVAFWCDPISGHATLYWYRQILGQGPELLVQFQDESVVDDSQLPKDRFSAERLKGVDSTLKIQPAELGDSAMYLCASSLDRGRGEAFFGQGTRLTVV.

The rearrangement uses TRBV2 and TRBJ2-7; maybe TRBD1 (5 bases). This CDR3 has 12 amino acids. V lost 5 bases and J 7 bases, leaving 12 bases between the germline ends. The V gene's germline CDR1 is SNHLY and CDR2 FYNNEI. Here the CDR3 DNA reads TGTGCCAGCAGTAGACAGCCCCAAGAGCAGTACTTC. This codes for CASSRQPQEQYF. The full variable domain, its missing parts supplied by reference TRBV2 and TRBJ2-7, is EPEVTQTPSHQVTQMGQEVILRCVPISNHLYFYWYRQILGQKVEFLVSFYNNEISEKSEIFDDQFSVERPDGSNFTLKIRSTKLEDSAMYFCASSRQPQEQYFGPGTRLTVT.

This chain joins TRBV7-6 and TRBJ2-3; 7 bases agree with TRBD1. The germline CDR1 and CDR2 sequences are SGHVS and FNYEAQ. Trimming took 8 bases from V and 0 from J; bases not matched to a gene: 14. There are 17 residues in the CDR3. CDR3 nucleotides: TGTGCCAGCCCAAATTCCGGGACAGTATCTAGCACAGATACGCAGTATTTT. Translating it yields CASPNSGTVSSTDTQYF.

The chain recombines TRBV2 with TRBJ1-2, with D unclear. V was pared by 2 bases and J by 2 bases, with 9 bases between. Germline CDR1 is SNHLY and CDR2 is FYNNEI. This CDR3 is built from 14 residues. The CDR3 DNA reads TGTGCCAGCAGTGAATTTGAACAGAACTATGGCTACACCTTC. Translation gives CASSEFEQNYGYTF.

The V call is TRBV7-9, the J call TRBJ1-1; a weak D match, TRBD1 (5 bases). Germline lookup yields CDR1 SEHNR and CDR2 FQNEAQ (reference sequence). The CDR3 has 14 amino acids. Deletions cut 6 bases from V and 0 bases from J, with 11 bases between. The CDR3 DNA follows: TGTGCCAGCAGATCCAAGGGGCTGAACACTGAAGCTTTCTTT. Translation: CASRSKGLNTEAFF.

The chain links TRBV6-5 to TRBJ2-5; 10 nucleotides align to TRBD2. Germline-derived CDR1 and CDR2 are MNHEY and SVGAGI. The junction had 10 bases not matched to a gene; V was cut back by 10 bases and J by 2 bases. The CDR3 is 15 amino acids. CDR3 sequence reads: CANDGLAVGQETQYF. The DNA of the CDR3 is TGTGCCAATGACGGACTAGCGGTTGGACAAGAGACCCAGTACTTC.

The chain's CDR3 is CASSLKRGNEAFF. The DNA of the CDR3 is TGTGCCAGCAGTCTCAAACGCGGAAATGAAGCTTTCTTT. J is TRBJ1-1 and V is TRBV12-3 or TRBV12-4; D unclear. The CDR3 has 13 amino acids. The ends were cut back, 5 bases at V and 7 bases at J, with 14 bases in the middle.

V is TRBV30 and J is TRBJ2-5; D remains unclear. This CDR3 contains 13 residues. Deletions cut 4 bases from V and 0 bases from J, with 9 bases between. Germline V CDR1 and CDR2: GTSNPN, SVGIG (reference sequence). CDR3 protein: CAWIPHNQETQYF. As DNA, the CDR3 is TGTGCCTGGATCCCGCACAACCAAGAGACCCAGTACTTC.

The rearrangement uses TRBV19 and TRBJ1-2; 7 bases are shared with TRBD1. V was pared by 5 bases and J by 6 bases, with 6 bases of the junction left unmatched. The CDR3 is 13 residues long. From germline, CDR1 is LNHDA and CDR2 SQIVND (reference sequence). This CDR3 reads CASSGRGTDGYTF. Here the CDR3 DNA reads TGTGCCAGTAGTGGCCGTGGGACAGATGGCTACACCTTC.

The chain recombines TRBV9 with TRBJ2-2; D gene ambiguous. Trimming took 3 bases from V and 0 from J, leaving 3 bases between them. This CDR3 comprises 13 residues. CDR1 and CDR2 from the germline V gene are SGDLS and YYNGEE. The chain's CDR3 is CASSASNTGELFF. The CDR3 coding sequence is TGTGCCAGCAGCGCGTCGAACACCGGGGAGCTGTTTTTT.

The chain is built from TRBV6-2 or TRBV6-3 and TRBJ1-1; TRBD1 might be the D (6 bases). The V and J ends lost 6 bases and 0 bases respectively, with 11 bases between them. The CDR3 length is 14 residues. Germline CDR1 reads MNHEY; CDR2 reads SVGEGT. The CDR3 here is CASSPGVMNTEAFF. The DNA of the CDR3 is TGTGCCAGCAGCCCAGGGGTTATGAACACTGAAGCTTTCTTT.

This chain links TRBV3-1 (or the pseudogene TRBV3-2) with TRBJ1-2; maybe TRBD1 (5 bases). CDR1 is LGHDT, CDR2 YNNKEL, per germline (reference sequence). V lost 0 bases and J lost 10, with 12 bases in between. This CDR3 contains 13 residues. The CDR3 region has the DNA TGTGCCAGCAGCCAAGAATCAAGGACAATCTACACCTTC. Translation gives CASSQESRTIYTF.

The chain employs TRBV15 and TRBJ1-6, with D possibly being TRBD1 (5 bases). The germline gives CDR1 LNHNV, CDR2 YYDKDF (reference sequence). CDR3 length equals 17 residues. V lost 0 bases and J 7 bases, leaving 16 bases between the germline ends. The CDR3 coding sequence is TGTGCCACCAGCAGAGATCGGGCGACAGCGAGCAATTCACCCCTCCACTTT. As protein: CATSRDRATASNSPLHF. The whole variable domain, remainder taken from reference TRBV15 and TRBJ1-6, is DAMVIQNPRYQVTQFGKPVTLSCSQTLNHNVMYWYQQKSSQAPKLLFHYYDKDFNNEADTPDNFQSRRPNTSFCFLDIRSPGLGDTAMYLCATSRDRATASNSPLHFGNGTRLTVT.

The chain employs TRBV24-1 and TRBJ2-3, with D hard to call. V was clipped by 1 base and J by 10 bases, with 17 bases between them. The CDR3 is 15 residues long. Germline V gene sequence: CDR1 KGHDR, CDR2 SFDVKD. The CDR3 here is CATSDFKGTAGPQYF. The CDR3 DNA is TGTGCCACCAGTGATTTTAAAGGAACAGCCGGCCCGCAGTATTTT.

The V gene is TRBV7-2, the J gene TRBJ2-7; 8 bases are shared with TRBD2. The CDR3 extends over 19 amino acids. The J segment lost 3 bases and the V segment lost 5 bases, leaving 21 bases of the junction unmatched. The germline V gene encodes CDR1 SGHTA and CDR2 FQGNSA. CDR3: CASSLHGGRGAPLHYEQYF. The CDR3 DNA is TGTGCCAGCAGCCTCCATGGGGGGCGGGGGGCTCCATTGCACTACGAGCAGTACTTC. Looking up the rest from reference TRBV7-2 and TRBJ2-7 gives the full variable domain: GAGVSQSPSNKVTEKGKDVELRCDPISGHTALYWYRQSLGQGLEFLIYFQGNSAPDKSGLPSDRFSAERTGGSVSTLTIQRTQQEDSAVYLCASSLHGGRGAPLHYEQYFGPGTRLTVT.

This clone has just one count. The chain joins TRBV2 to TRBJ1-1; D is undetermined. The length of the CDR3 is 13 residues. The germline V gene has CDR1 SNHLY and CDR2 FYNNEI. Trimming cost V 7 bases and J 1 base, with 10 bases left between them. CDR3 in DNA: TGTGCCAGCACAGCGGACGGGAACACTGAAGCTTTCTTT. It encodes CASTADGNTEAFF.

This clone occurred once. The V gene is TRBV30, the J gene TRBJ2-3; weak D call: TRBD1 (5 bases). V was trimmed by 1 base and J by 1 base, leaving 12 bases between them. In germline, CDR1 is GTSNPN, CDR2 SVGIG (reference sequence). The CDR3 runs to 15 residues. This chain's CDR3 is CAWSGIGAGTDTQYF. CDR3 nucleotides: TGTGCCTGGAGTGGAATAGGGGCCGGCACAGATACGCAGTATTTT.

This chain uses TRBV24-1 with TRBJ2-7; 8 nucleotides match TRBD2. Germline V lookup: CDR1 KGHDR, CDR2 SFDVKD. This CDR3 is built from 13 residues. Unmatched junction bases numbered 5, after V lost 4 bases and J lost 7 bases. CDR3 in amino acids: CATSETGLGEQYF. The CDR3 DNA reads TGTGCCACCAGTGAAACGGGACTAGGAGAGCAGTACTTC.

This chain joins TRBV3-1 (or the pseudogene TRBV3-2) and TRBJ2-5; TRBD1 agrees at 9 bases. Germline V gene lookup returns CDR1 LGHDT and CDR2 YNNKEL (reference sequence). CDR3 length equals 16 residues. V trimming: 3 bases; J trimming: 5 bases; junction bases outside the gene matches: 10. The CDR3 is CASSHHAGTGWETQYF. The CDR3, as DNA: TGTGCCAGCAGCCATCACGCCGGGACAGGGTGGGAGACCCAGTACTTC.